Sequencing of this T cell receptor beta chain was carried out in a study of T-cell reconstitution after alpha-beta-depleted transplantation in children. Overall study findings and caveats: Surviving recipient cells, namely T cells and thymic progenitors, were the source of high day-60 TCRbeta diversity in some patients. Alpha-beta T cells about two months after transplant reportedly derived from several hundred expanded graft clones. Newly generated T cells supplied most T-cell counts and diversity one year post-transplant.

The V and J ends lost 4 bases and 7 bases, in that order; junction bases with no gene match: 11. This CDR3 spans 15 amino acids. This clonotype showed up just a few times. Its antigen is not identified. Preparing the TCRbeta library involved the use of unique molecular identifiers. From the PCR reads, TCRdb called clonotypes with MiXCR, one entry per CDR3 protein. This table holds approximately 210,000 distinct CDR3 sequences, under 20% found once. Sequenced material: PBMCs, mostly from graft donor cells, taken 360 days after TCRalphabeta/CD19-depleted stem cell transplant. This chain connects TRBV12-3 or TRBV12-4 to TRBJ2-7; 9 nucleotides match TRBD1. This TCR came from a male patient between 2 and 10 years old who had a stem cell transplant for acute lymphoblastic leukemia, so the T cells may come from the graft donor. CDR3 nucleotides: TGTGCCAGCAGTTGCGCCGGGACAGGGTCTAGTGAGCAGTACTTC. Translating it yields CASSCAGTGSSEQYF.